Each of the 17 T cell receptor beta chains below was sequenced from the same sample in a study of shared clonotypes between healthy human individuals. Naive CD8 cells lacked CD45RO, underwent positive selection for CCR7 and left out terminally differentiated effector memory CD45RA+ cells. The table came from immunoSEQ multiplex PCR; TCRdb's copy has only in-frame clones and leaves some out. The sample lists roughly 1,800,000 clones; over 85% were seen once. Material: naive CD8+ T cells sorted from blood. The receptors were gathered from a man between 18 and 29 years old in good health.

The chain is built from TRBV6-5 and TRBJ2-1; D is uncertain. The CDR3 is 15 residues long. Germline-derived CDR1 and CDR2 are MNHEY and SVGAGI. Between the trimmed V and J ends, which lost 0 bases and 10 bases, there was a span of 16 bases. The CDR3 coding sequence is TGTGCCAGCAGTTACTCGGGCAGGACCGATGGGGAGCAGTTCTTC. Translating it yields CASSYSGRTDGEQFF.

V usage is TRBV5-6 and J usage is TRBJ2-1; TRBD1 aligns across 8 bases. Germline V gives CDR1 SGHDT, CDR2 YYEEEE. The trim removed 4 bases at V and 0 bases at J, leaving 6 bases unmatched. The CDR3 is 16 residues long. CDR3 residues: CASSSRTGFSYNEQFF. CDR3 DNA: TGTGCCAGCAGCAGCCGGACAGGGTTCTCCTACAATGAGCAGTTCTTC.

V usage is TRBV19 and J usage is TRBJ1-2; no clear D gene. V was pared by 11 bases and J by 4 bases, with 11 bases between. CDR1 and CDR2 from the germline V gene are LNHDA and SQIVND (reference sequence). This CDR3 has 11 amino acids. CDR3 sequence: CASTSSYGYTF. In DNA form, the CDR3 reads TGTGCCTCAACGAGTTCCTATGGCTACACCTTC.

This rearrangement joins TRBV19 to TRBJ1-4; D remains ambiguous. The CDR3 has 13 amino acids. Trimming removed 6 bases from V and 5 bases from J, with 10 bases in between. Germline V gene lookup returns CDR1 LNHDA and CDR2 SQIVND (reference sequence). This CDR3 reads CASRPLQNEKLFF. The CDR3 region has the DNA TGTGCCAGTAGACCCCTACAGAATGAAAAACTGTTTTTT. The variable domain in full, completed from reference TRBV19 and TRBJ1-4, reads DGGITQSPKYLFRKEGQNVTLSCEQNLNHDAMYWYRQDPGQGLRLIYYSQIVNDFQKGDIAEGYSVSREKKESFPLTVTSAQKNPTAFYLCASRPLQNEKLFFGSGTQLSVL.

CDR3 sequence: CASSLLAVIRSSYNEQFF. CDR3 nucleotide sequence: TGTGCCAGCAGTTTACTAGCGGTAATTAGGAGCTCCTACAATGAGCAGTTCTTC. This sequence joins TRBV27 and TRBJ2-1; 7 nucleotides align to TRBD2. This CDR3 contains 18 residues. Germline-derived CDR1 and CDR2 are MNHEY and SMNVEV (reference sequence). V trimming: 2 bases; J trimming: 0 bases; junction bases outside the gene matches: 10.

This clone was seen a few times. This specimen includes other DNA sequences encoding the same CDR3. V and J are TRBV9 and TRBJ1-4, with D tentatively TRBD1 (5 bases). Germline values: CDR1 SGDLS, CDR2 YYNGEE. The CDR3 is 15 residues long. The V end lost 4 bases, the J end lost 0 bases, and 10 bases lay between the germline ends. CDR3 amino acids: CASSPGGATNEKLFF. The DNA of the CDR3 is TGTGCCAGCAGCCCCGGGGGGGCAACTAATGAAAAACTGTTTTTT.

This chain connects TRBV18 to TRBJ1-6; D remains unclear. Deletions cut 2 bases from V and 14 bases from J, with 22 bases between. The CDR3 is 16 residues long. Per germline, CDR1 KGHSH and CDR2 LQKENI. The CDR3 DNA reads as TGTGCCAGCTCACCAAACTCACCGTATGAGGATTTAGCCCTCCACTTT. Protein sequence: CASSPNSPYEDLALHF. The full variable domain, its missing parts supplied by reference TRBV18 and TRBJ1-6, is NAGVMQNPRHLVRRRGQEARLRCSPMKGHSHVYWYRQLPEEGLKFMVYLQKENIIDESGMPKERFSAEFPKEGPSILRIQQVVRGDSAAYFCASSPNSPYEDLALHFGNGTRLTVT.

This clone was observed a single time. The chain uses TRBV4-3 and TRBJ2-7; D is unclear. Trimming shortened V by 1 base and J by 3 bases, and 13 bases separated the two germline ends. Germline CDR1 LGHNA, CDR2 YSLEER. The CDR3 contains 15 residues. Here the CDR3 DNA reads TGCGCCAGCAGCCAAGGGGTCACGGTGGGCTACGAGCAGTACTTC. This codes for CASSQGVTVGYEQYF.

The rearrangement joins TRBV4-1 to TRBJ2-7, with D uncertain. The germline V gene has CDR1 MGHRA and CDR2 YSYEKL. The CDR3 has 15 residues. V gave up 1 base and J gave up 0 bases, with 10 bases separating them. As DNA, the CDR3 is TGCGCCAGCAGCCAAGGTGAGCACAGCTCCTACGAGCAGTACTTC. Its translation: CASSQGEHSSYEQYF.

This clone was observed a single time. The CDR3 here is CASSQDEEEVGYTF. CDR3 sequence (DNA): TGTGCCAGCAGCCAGGATGAGGAGGAAGTTGGCTACACCTTC. The gene calls are TRBV5-4 and TRBJ1-2; D is unresolved. CDR1 is SGHNT, CDR2 YYREEE, per germline (reference sequence). The ends were cut back, 4 bases at V and 7 bases at J, with 17 bases in the middle. The CDR3 loop spans 14 amino acids. The full variable domain, completed using reference TRBV5-4 and TRBJ1-2, is ETGVTQSPTHLIKTRGQQVTLRCSSQSGHNTVSWYQQALGQGPQFIFQYYREEENGRGNFPPRFSGLQFPNYSSELNVNALELDDSALYLCASSQDEEEVGYTFGSGTRLTVV.

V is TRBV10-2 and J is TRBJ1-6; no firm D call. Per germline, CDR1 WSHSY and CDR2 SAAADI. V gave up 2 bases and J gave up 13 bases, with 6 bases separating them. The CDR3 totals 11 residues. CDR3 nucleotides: TGCGCCAGCAGTGAGGACCTTCCCCTCCACTTT. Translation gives CASSEDLPLHF.

In DNA form, the CDR3 reads TGTGCCAGCAGCCCAGACCCTCAAGAGACCCAGTACTTC. Translating it yields CASSPDPQETQYF. The chain joins TRBV28 to TRBJ2-5; D gene uncertain. This CDR3 region has 13 residues. Germline CDR1 is MDHEN and CDR2 is SYDVKM. Trimming cost V 6 bases and J 2 bases, with 10 bases left between them.

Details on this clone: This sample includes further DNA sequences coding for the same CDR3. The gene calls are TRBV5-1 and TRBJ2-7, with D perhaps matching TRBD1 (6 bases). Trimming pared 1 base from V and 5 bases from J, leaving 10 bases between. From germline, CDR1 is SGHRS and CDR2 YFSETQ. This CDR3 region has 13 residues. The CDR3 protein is CASSLRQGHEQYF. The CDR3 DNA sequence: TGCGCCAGCAGCTTGAGGCAGGGGCACGAGCAGTACTTC.

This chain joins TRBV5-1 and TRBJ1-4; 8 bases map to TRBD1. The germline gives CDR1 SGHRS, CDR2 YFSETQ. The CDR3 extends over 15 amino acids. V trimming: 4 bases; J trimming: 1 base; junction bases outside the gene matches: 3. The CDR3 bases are TGCGCCAGCAGCGGGGGGACAGGAACTAATGAAAAACTGTTTTTT. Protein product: CASSGGTGTNEKLFF.

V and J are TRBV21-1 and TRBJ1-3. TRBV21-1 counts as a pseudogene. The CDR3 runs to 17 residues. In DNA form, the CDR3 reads TGTGCCAGCAGCAAAGCAGGGCGGGGGGCAGCTGGAAACACCATATATTTT. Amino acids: CASSKAGRGAAGNTIYF.

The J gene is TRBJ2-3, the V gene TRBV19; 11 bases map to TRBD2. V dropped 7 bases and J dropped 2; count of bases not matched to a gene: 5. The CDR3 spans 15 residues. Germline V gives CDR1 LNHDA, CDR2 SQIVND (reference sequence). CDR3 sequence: CASMRLAGNTDTQYF. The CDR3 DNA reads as TGTGCCAGTATGAGACTAGCGGGAAACACAGATACGCAGTATTTT.

The CDR3 DNA reads as TGTGCCAGCGGGATCCGGGACAGATACGTTAATCAGCCCCAGCATTTT. It specifies CASGIRDRYVNQPQHF. This rearrangement joins TRBV25-1 to TRBJ1-5; 7 bases line up with TRBD1. J lost 4 bases, V lost 8 bases, and 14 bases had no gene match. Germline CDR1 is MGHDK and CDR2 is SYGVNS. This CDR3 is built from 16 residues.